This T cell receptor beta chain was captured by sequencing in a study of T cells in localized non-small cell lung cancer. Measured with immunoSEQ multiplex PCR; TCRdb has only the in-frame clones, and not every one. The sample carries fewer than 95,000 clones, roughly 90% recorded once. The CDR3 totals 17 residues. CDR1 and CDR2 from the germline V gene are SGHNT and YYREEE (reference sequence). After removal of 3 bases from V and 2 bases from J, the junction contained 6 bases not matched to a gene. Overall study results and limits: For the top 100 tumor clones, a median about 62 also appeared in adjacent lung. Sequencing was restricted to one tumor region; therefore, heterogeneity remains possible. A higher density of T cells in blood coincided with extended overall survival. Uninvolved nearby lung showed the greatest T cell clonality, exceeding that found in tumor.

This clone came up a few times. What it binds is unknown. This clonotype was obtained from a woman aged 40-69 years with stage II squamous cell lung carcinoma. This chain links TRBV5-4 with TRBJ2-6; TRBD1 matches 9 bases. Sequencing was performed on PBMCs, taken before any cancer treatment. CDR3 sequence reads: CASSSPGTGPGANVLTF. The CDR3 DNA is TGTGCCAGCAGCTCCCCCGGGACAGGGCCTGGGGCCAACGTCCTGACTTTC. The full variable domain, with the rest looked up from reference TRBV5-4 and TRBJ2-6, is ETGVTQSPTHLIKTRGQQVTLRCSSQSGHNTVSWYQQALGQGPQFIFQYYREEENGRGNFPPRFSGLQFPNYSSELNVNALELDDSALYLCASSSPGTGPGANVLTFGAGSRLTVL.